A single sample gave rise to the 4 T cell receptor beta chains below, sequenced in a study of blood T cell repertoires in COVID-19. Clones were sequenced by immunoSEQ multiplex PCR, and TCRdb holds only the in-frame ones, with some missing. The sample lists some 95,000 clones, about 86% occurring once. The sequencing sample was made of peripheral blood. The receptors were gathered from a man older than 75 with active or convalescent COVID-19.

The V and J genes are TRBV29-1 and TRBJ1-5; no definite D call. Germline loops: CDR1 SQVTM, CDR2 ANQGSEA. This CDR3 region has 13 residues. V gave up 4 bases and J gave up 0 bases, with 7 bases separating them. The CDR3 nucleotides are TGCAGCGTTGCCGAGAATAGCAATCAGCCCCAGCATTTT. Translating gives CSVAENSNQPQHF.

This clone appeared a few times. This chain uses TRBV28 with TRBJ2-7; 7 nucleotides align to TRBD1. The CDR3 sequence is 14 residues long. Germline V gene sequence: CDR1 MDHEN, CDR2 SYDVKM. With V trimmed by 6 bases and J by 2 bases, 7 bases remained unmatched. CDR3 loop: CASSRRDSTYEQYF. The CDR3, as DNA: TGTGCCAGCAGCCGCCGGGACAGTACCTACGAGCAGTACTTC.

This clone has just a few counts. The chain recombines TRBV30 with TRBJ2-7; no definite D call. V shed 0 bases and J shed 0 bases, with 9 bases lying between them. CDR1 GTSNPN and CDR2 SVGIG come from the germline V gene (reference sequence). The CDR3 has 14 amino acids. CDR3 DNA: TGTGCCTGGAGTGTCGGCGGAAGCTCCTACGAGCAGTACTTC. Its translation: CAWSVGGSSYEQYF.

CDR3 in DNA: TGTGCCAGCAGCCCCTCTCTAGCGGGAATCAATGAGCAGTTCTTC. Amino acids: CASSPSLAGINEQFF. V and J are TRBV7-3 and TRBJ2-1; TRBD2 matches at 9 bases. Trimming removed 5 bases from V and 6 bases from J; junction bases left unmatched: 8. The germline V gene encodes CDR1 SGHTA and CDR2 FQGTGA. This CDR3 is built from 15 residues.